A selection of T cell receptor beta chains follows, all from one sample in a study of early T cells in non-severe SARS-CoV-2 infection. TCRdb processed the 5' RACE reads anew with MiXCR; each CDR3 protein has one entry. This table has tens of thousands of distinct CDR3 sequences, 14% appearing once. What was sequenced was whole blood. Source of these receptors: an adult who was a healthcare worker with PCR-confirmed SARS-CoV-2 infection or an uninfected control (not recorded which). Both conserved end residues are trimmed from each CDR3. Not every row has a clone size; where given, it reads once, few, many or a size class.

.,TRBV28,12,ASRGPGQTYEQY
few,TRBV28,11,ASSLANTDTQY
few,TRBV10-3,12,AISGDSLVNEQY
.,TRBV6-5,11,ASSLEQVSPLH
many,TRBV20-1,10,SARVRVDTQY
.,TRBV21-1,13,ASSKEGATNEKLF
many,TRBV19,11,ASSISRRDRLR
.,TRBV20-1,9,SARDSYEQY
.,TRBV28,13,ASSPHRDRRSPLH
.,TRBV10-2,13,ASSETRGTNTEAF
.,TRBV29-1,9,SVSTGDGYT
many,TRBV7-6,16,ASSLAPAAGGPQETQY
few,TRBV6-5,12,ASSYSRAWGEQY
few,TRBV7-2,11,ASSSVEGGEQY
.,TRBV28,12,ASSLEQIAYGYT
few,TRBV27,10,ASSRGVQSPT
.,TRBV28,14,ASSFSESSYNSPLH
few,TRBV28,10,ASRRSSYEQY
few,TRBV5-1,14,ASSSEGGLALDTQY
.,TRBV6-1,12,ASSERQGGYEQY
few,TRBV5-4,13,ASSLATGTYNEQF
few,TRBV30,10,ACRGPGYEQY
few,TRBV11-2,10,ASSLDPRRQF
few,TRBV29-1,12,SVEVGSYQETQY
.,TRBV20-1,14,SARMTRTRHTDTQY
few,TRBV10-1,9,ASSDGGEAF
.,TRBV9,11,ASSNRGDTEAF
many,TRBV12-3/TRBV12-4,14,ASSLALNSLNEKLF
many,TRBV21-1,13,ASGGQARLYNEQF
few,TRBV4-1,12,ASSRIQGAPEAF
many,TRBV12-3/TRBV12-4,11,ASSSTGDSPLH
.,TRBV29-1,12,SVEDRGPGNEQF
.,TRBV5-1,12,ASSFSGGAYEQY
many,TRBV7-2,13,ASSFRDVRANVLT
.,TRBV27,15,ASSSLGGSYSNQPQH
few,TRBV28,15,ASSPSGQGGTNEKLF
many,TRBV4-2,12,ASSQGPSQETQY
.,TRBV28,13,ASSPIEGFNYGYT
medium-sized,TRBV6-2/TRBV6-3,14,ASSKGQDSWAYEQY
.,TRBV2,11,ASSGGDTETQY
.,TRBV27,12,ASSLSSGSYEQY
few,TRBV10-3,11,AIRTDGFYEQY
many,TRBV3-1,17,ASSQAAAGGRPSTDTQY
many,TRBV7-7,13,ASSLSAGGTGELF
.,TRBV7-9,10,ASNQNYNEQF
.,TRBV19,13,ASSIAWGSNQPQH
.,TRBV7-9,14,ASSLADQGSQGKLF
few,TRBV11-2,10,ASSSQYNEQF
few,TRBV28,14,ASTPRDFGRSYEQY
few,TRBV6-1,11,ASTLVYNQPQH
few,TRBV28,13,ASSSRQMRETEAF
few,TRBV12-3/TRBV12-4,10,ASPPGALNAF
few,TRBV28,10,ATASRFYGYT
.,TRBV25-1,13,ASSEVAVRDGELF
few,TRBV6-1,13,ASSEPGLYNEKLF